The table lists the clone carrying this T cell receptor beta chain with a few counts. No antigen is known for it. The DNA is left out, because the CDR3 cannot be placed on it with certainty; the CDR3 is given as TCRdb lists it. This specimen belongs to a study of T cell repertoires in cytomegalovirus infection. Turning to the study itself: Recently identified HLA-C-restricted CMV epitopes and well-studied HLA-B-restricted CMV epitopes were used by the study. Indications of both CMV infection and matching HLA type were provided by public TCR beta signatures.

Study-wide points: What dominated the ex vivo response were HLA-C-restricted CMV-specific TCR beta clonotypes.

TCRdb ran MiXCR on the reads and lists one entry per CDR3 protein. The sample consists of fewer than 1,000,000 distinct CDR3 sequences, 25% to 40% of them appearing once. Germline CDR1 is LNHDA and CDR2 is SQIVND (reference sequence). The CDR3 region is 12 residues in length, termini included. Sequencing was performed on cultured CD8+ T cells from PBMCs, taken from culture after CMV antigen stimulation. The sequence was obtained from a human donor in good health (CMV status not recorded). Some clones in this sample may be carry-over from other donors' samples. The chain employs TRBV19 and TRBJ2-7. The CDR3 sequence is CASTSVSYEQYF.